Listed below are T cell receptor beta chains from one sample, sequenced in a study of cytomegalovirus exposure and HLA in healthy donors. The method was immunoSEQ multiplex PCR; TCRdb's version includes in-frame clones alone and lacks a portion of them. This sample yields 250,000 to 350,000 clones, of which about 90% are seen a single time; more than 2% belongs to the top ten. The sequencing input was PBMCs. The source is a woman between 18 and 29 years old in good health and CMV-seronegative. Both conserved end residues are part of each CDR3. The order of the fields is CDR3 length, clone size, J gene, V gene, D gene, CDR3 protein, CDR3 DNA. A D gene is named only where the DNA matches it firmly. Clone size is not always given. Where it is, it says once, few, many or a class for expanded clones.

len: 17
abundance: .
j_gene: TRBJ1-2
v_gene: TRBV7-9
d_gene: TRBD1
CDR3aa: CASSQRPGTGTNYGYTF
CDR3nt: TGTGCCAGCAGCCAAAGACCCGGGACAGGGACTAACTATGGCTACACCTTC

len: 14
abundance: .
j_gene: TRBJ2-7
v_gene: TRBV30
d_gene: .
CDR3aa: CAWSRQAPSYEQYF
CDR3nt: TGTGCCTGGAGTAGGCAGGCACCATCCTACGAGCAGTACTTC

len: 13
abundance: .
j_gene: TRBJ2-5
v_gene: TRBV2
d_gene: TRBD1
CDR3aa: CASWTGGQETQYF
CDR3nt: TGTGCCAGCTGGACAGGTGGCCAAGAGACCCAGTACTTC

len: 15
abundance: .
j_gene: TRBJ2-3
v_gene: TRBV6-1
d_gene: .
CDR3aa: CASSVKGGSTDTQYF
CDR3nt: TGTGCCAGCAGTGTCAAAGGAGGCAGCACAGATACGCAGTATTTT

len: 17
abundance: .
j_gene: TRBJ2-3
v_gene: TRBV5-6
d_gene: .
CDR3aa: CASSLVSGGPSTDTQYF
CDR3nt: TGTGCCAGCAGCCTAGTGTCTGGAGGACCCTCCACAGATACGCAGTATTTT

len: 14
abundance: once
j_gene: TRBJ1-4
v_gene: TRBV13
d_gene: .
CDR3aa: CASSFRTVDEKLFF
CDR3nt: TGTGCCAGCAGCTTCCGGACAGTGGATGAAAAACTGTTTTTT

len: 15
abundance: .
j_gene: TRBJ1-6
v_gene: TRBV5-4
d_gene: .
CDR3aa: CASSSGESGNSPLHF
CDR3nt: TGTGCCAGCAGCTCAGGGGAGAGCGGTAATTCCCCCCTCCACTTT

len: 16
abundance: .
j_gene: TRBJ2-5
v_gene: TRBV18
d_gene: TRBD1
CDR3aa: CASSPPSIDRGETQYF
CDR3nt: TGTGCCAGCTCACCACCGTCGATTGACAGGGGTGAGACCCAGTACTTC

len: 13
abundance: .
j_gene: TRBJ2-7
v_gene: TRBV11-2
d_gene: .
CDR3aa: CASSLGSGWEQYF
CDR3nt: TGTGCCAGCAGCTTAGGATCAGGGTGGGAGCAGTACTTC

len: 12
abundance: .
j_gene: TRBJ2-1
v_gene: TRBV27
d_gene: .
CDR3aa: CASSTGFDEQFF
CDR3nt: TGTGCCAGCAGTACAGGGTTTGATGAGCAGTTCTTC

len: 15
abundance: .
j_gene: TRBJ2-1
v_gene: TRBV6-4
d_gene: .
CDR3aa: CASSVRMTRPYEQFF
CDR3nt: TGTGCCAGCAGTGTCAGAATGACACGACCCTATGAGCAGTTCTTC

len: 14
abundance: .
j_gene: TRBJ1-1
v_gene: TRBV15
d_gene: .
CDR3aa: CATSRAELNTEAFF
CDR3nt: TGTGCCACCAGCAGAGCGGAGCTTAACACTGAAGCTTTCTTT

len: 16
abundance: .
j_gene: TRBJ2-1
v_gene: TRBV11-2
d_gene: TRBD1
CDR3aa: CASGRPGGLTGDEQFF
CDR3nt: TGTGCCAGCGGCCGCCCAGGGGGCCTTACAGGGGATGAGCAGTTCTTC

len: 12
abundance: .
j_gene: TRBJ2-5
v_gene: TRBV19
d_gene: .
CDR3aa: CASSRGGETQYF
CDR3nt: TGTGCCAGTTCCCGCGGAGGGGAGACCCAGTACTTC

len: 10
abundance: .
j_gene: TRBJ2-2
v_gene: TRBV10-1
d_gene: .
CDR3aa: CAPGGGELFF
CDR3nt: TGCGCCCCCGGCGGGGGGGAGCTGTTTTTT

len: 15
abundance: .
j_gene: TRBJ1-2
v_gene: TRBV5-1
d_gene: .
CDR3aa: CASRERTVVNYGYTF
CDR3nt: TGCGCCAGCAGGGAACGGACAGTCGTCAACTATGGCTACACCTTC

len: 13
abundance: .
j_gene: TRBJ1-6
v_gene: TRBV9
d_gene: TRBD1
CDR3aa: CASRDRDNSPLHF
CDR3nt: TGTGCCAGTCGGGACAGGGATAATTCACCCCTCCACTTT

len: 15
abundance: .
j_gene: TRBJ1-2
v_gene: TRBV6-5
d_gene: .
CDR3aa: CASSASSSTNYGYTF
CDR3nt: TGTGCCAGCAGTGCCTCGTCTAGCACAAACTATGGCTACACCTTC

len: 14
abundance: .
j_gene: TRBJ2-5
v_gene: TRBV27
d_gene: .
CDR3aa: CASSLSGQWSTQYF
CDR3nt: TGTGCCAGCAGTTTATCGGGACAATGGTCGACCCAGTACTTC

len: 13
abundance: .
j_gene: TRBJ1-1
v_gene: TRBV29-1
d_gene: TRBD1
CDR3aa: CSVQGVLNTEAFF
CDR3nt: TGCAGCGTGCAGGGGGTCCTGAACACTGAAGCTTTCTTT

len: 13
abundance: .
j_gene: TRBJ2-3
v_gene: TRBV18
d_gene: .
CDR3aa: CATLGQEGYTQYF
CDR3nt: TGTGCCACCTTAGGACAGGAGGGTTATACGCAGTATTTT

len: 13
abundance: few
j_gene: TRBJ1-6
v_gene: TRBV27
d_gene: .
CDR3aa: CASSLTEGSPLHF
CDR3nt: TGTGCCAGCAGTCTTACTGAGGGATCACCCCTCCACTTT

len: 13
abundance: .
j_gene: TRBJ2-7
v_gene: TRBV10-3
d_gene: .
CDR3aa: CAISFQGGFEQYF
CDR3nt: TGTGCCATCAGTTTCCAAGGAGGTTTCGAGCAGTACTTC

len: 15
abundance: few
j_gene: TRBJ2-3
v_gene: TRBV29-1
d_gene: TRBD1
CDR3aa: CSVVGRDSPTDTQYF
CDR3nt: TGCAGCGTGGTCGGTCGGGACAGTCCCACAGATACGCAGTATTTT

len: 17
abundance: .
j_gene: TRBJ2-1
v_gene: TRBV11-2
d_gene: .
CDR3aa: CASSLQGGPSSYNEQFF
CDR3nt: TGTGCCAGCAGCTTACAGGGGGGCCCTAGCTCCTACAATGAGCAGTTCTTC

len: 14
abundance: once
j_gene: TRBJ1-1
v_gene: TRBV10-1
d_gene: .
CDR3aa: CASSEGIWNTEAFF
CDR3nt: TGCGCCAGCAGTGAGGGCATATGGAACACTGAAGCTTTCTTT

len: 14
abundance: .
j_gene: TRBJ1-2
v_gene: TRBV7-9
d_gene: TRBD1
CDR3aa: CASSLGTGGHGYTF
CDR3nt: TGTGCCAGCAGCTTAGGGACAGGGGGCCATGGCTACACCTTC

len: 15
abundance: .
j_gene: TRBJ2-5
v_gene: TRBV11-2
d_gene: .
CDR3aa: CASTSFGNSGETQYF
CDR3nt: TGTGCCAGCACTAGCTTCGGGAATAGTGGAGAGACCCAGTACTTC

len: 17
abundance: once
j_gene: TRBJ2-5
v_gene: TRBV7-3
d_gene: .
CDR3aa: CASTLGALRIIQETQYF
CDR3nt: TGTGCCAGCACCCTCGGAGCTTTACGAATAATTCAAGAGACCCAGTACTTC

len: 13
abundance: .
j_gene: TRBJ2-7
v_gene: TRBV11-3
d_gene: .
CDR3aa: CASSLWYASEQYF
CDR3nt: TGTGCCAGCAGCTTGTGGTATGCGAGCGAGCAGTACTTC

len: 15
abundance: once
j_gene: TRBJ2-7
v_gene: TRBV7-9
d_gene: .
CDR3aa: CASSLGGGSSYEQYF
CDR3nt: TGTGCCAGCAGCTTAGGCGGGGGCAGCTCCTACGAGCAGTACTTC

len: 15
abundance: .
j_gene: TRBJ2-7
v_gene: TRBV27
d_gene: TRBD2
CDR3aa: CASSLTAGVIYEQYF
CDR3nt: TGTGCCAGCAGTTTAACAGCGGGGGTTATATACGAGCAGTACTTC

len: 12
abundance: .
j_gene: TRBJ2-1
v_gene: TRBV2
d_gene: .
CDR3aa: CASSETPREQFF
CDR3nt: TGTGCCAGCAGTGAAACCCCTAGGGAGCAGTTCTTC

len: 15
abundance: .
j_gene: TRBJ2-5
v_gene: TRBV6-5
d_gene: TRBD2
CDR3aa: CASSYSGGAQETQYF
CDR3nt: TGTGCCAGCAGTTACAGCGGGGGGGCCCAAGAGACCCAGTACTTC

len: 12
abundance: .
j_gene: TRBJ2-5
v_gene: TRBV6-6
d_gene: .
CDR3aa: CASSYSRETQYF
CDR3nt: TGTGCCAGCAGTTACTCGAGGGAGACCCAGTACTTC

len: 13
abundance: .
j_gene: TRBJ2-1
v_gene: TRBV18
d_gene: .
CDR3aa: CASSPEIDNEQFF
CDR3nt: TGTGCCAGCTCACCCGAAATAGACAATGAGCAGTTCTTC

len: 15
abundance: .
j_gene: TRBJ1-6
v_gene: TRBV9
d_gene: TRBD1
CDR3aa: CASSEGTAYNSPLHF
CDR3nt: TGTGCCAGCAGCGAGGGGACAGCTTATAATTCACCCCTCCACTTT

len: 16
abundance: .
j_gene: TRBJ2-7
v_gene: TRBV6-5
d_gene: TRBD2
CDR3aa: CASSYSGLAGGYEQYF
CDR3nt: TGTGCCAGCAGTTACTCTGGACTAGCGGGGGGCTACGAGCAGTACTTC

len: 14
abundance: .
j_gene: TRBJ1-3
v_gene: TRBV5-6
d_gene: .
CDR3aa: CASSLAYSGNTIYF
CDR3nt: TGTGCCAGCAGCTTGGCCTACAGTGGAAACACCATATATTTT

len: 19
abundance: .
j_gene: TRBJ2-5
v_gene: TRBV2
d_gene: TRBD2
CDR3aa: CASSGTSGFGRVTRETQYF
CDR3nt: TGTGCCAGCAGTGGGACTAGCGGGTTCGGAAGAGTTACGCGAGAGACCCAGTACTTC

len: 21
abundance: .
j_gene: TRBJ2-2
v_gene: TRBV9
d_gene: TRBD2
CDR3aa: CASSAPTSGGTKPHRTGELFF
CDR3nt: TGTGCCAGCAGCGCCCCAACTAGCGGGGGGACGAAACCCCATCGGACCGGGGAGCTGTTTTTT

len: 13
abundance: .
j_gene: TRBJ1-5
v_gene: TRBV30
d_gene: .
CDR3aa: CAWTGGSNQPQHF
CDR3nt: TGTGCCTGGACTGGGGGCAGCAATCAGCCCCAGCATTTT

len: 15
abundance: .
j_gene: TRBJ1-4
v_gene: TRBV29-1
d_gene: .
CDR3aa: CSVEVVRGTNEKLFF
CDR3nt: TGCAGCGTTGAAGTCGTCAGGGGAACTAATGAAAAACTGTTTTTT

len: 14
abundance: .
j_gene: TRBJ2-5
v_gene: TRBV6-4
d_gene: .
CDR3aa: CASKRRRVPLAQYF
CDR3nt: TGTGCCAGCAAGCGGAGAAGGGTTCCCTTGGCCCAGTACTTC

len: 17
abundance: .
j_gene: TRBJ2-5
v_gene: TRBV27
d_gene: TRBD2
CDR3aa: CASSPDLAGAVQETQYF
CDR3nt: TGTGCCAGCAGTCCCGATCTAGCGGGGGCCGTACAAGAGACCCAGTACTTC

len: 15
abundance: .
j_gene: TRBJ2-7
v_gene: TRBV5-1
d_gene: TRBD1
CDR3aa: CASSLGTGSSYEQYF
CDR3nt: TGCGCCAGCAGCTTGGGGACAGGGAGCTCCTACGAGCAGTACTTC

len: 18
abundance: .
j_gene: TRBJ2-3
v_gene: TRBV5-1
d_gene: TRBD2
CDR3aa: CASSLEGTSGLSTDTQYF
CDR3nt: TGCGCCAGCAGCTTGGAGGGGACTAGCGGTTTGAGCACAGATACGCAGTATTTT

len: 16
abundance: .
j_gene: TRBJ2-5
v_gene: TRBV5-8
d_gene: TRBD2
CDR3aa: CASSHGQRGGQETQYF
CDR3nt: TGTGCCAGCAGCCACGGACAGCGGGGGGGCCAAGAGACCCAGTACTTC

len: 16
abundance: .
j_gene: TRBJ2-2
v_gene: TRBV27
d_gene: .
CDR3aa: CASSLGRLTNTGELFF
CDR3nt: TGTGCCAGCAGTTTGGGCAGACTAACGAACACCGGGGAGCTGTTTTTT

len: 13
abundance: .
j_gene: TRBJ1-1
v_gene: TRBV2
d_gene: .
CDR3aa: CASSALTNTEAFF
CDR3nt: TGTGCCAGCAGTGCGCTAACTAACACTGAAGCTTTCTTT

len: 18
abundance: .
j_gene: TRBJ2-3
v_gene: TRBV2
d_gene: .
CDR3aa: CASSGHPLLETGTDTQYF
CDR3nt: TGTGCCAGCAGTGGCCACCCCCTGTTAGAGACTGGCACAGATACGCAGTATTTT

len: 16
abundance: .
j_gene: TRBJ1-4
v_gene: TRBV19
d_gene: TRBD1
CDR3aa: CASLLSGGATNEKLFF
CDR3nt: TGTGCCAGCCTCCTCTCAGGGGGCGCAACTAATGAAAAACTGTTTTTT

len: 19
abundance: .
j_gene: TRBJ1-6
v_gene: TRBV6-1
d_gene: .
CDR3aa: CASSETGGGQSSYNSPLHF
CDR3nt: TGTGCCAGCAGTGAAACCGGAGGTGGACAGTCCAGTTATAATTCACCCCTCCACTTT

len: 16
abundance: .
j_gene: TRBJ2-2
v_gene: TRBV9
d_gene: .
CDR3aa: CASSTPRDSNTGELFF
CDR3nt: TGTGCCAGCAGCACCCCCCGGGACTCGAACACCGGGGAGCTGTTTTTT

len: 14
abundance: .
j_gene: TRBJ2-5
v_gene: TRBV19
d_gene: .
CDR3aa: CASSIGPGEETQYF
CDR3nt: TGTGCCAGTAGTATAGGCCCAGGGGAAGAGACCCAGTACTTC

len: 11
abundance: .
j_gene: TRBJ1-3
v_gene: TRBV30
d_gene: .
CDR3aa: CAWSDRNTIYF
CDR3nt: TGTGCCTGGAGTGACAGAAACACCATATATTTT

len: 15
abundance: .
j_gene: TRBJ1-5
v_gene: TRBV6-1
d_gene: .
CDR3aa: CASRNEGIGGQPQHF
CDR3nt: TGTGCCAGCAGGAATGAGGGGATCGGGGGGCAGCCCCAGCATTTT

len: 13
abundance: .
j_gene: TRBJ2-2
v_gene: TRBV5-1
d_gene: .
CDR3aa: CASRTGNTGELFF
CDR3nt: TGCGCCAGCAGGACAGGGAACACCGGGGAGCTGTTTTTT

len: 15
abundance: .
j_gene: TRBJ1-4
v_gene: TRBV4-1
d_gene: .
CDR3aa: CASSQAGLLQEKLFF
CDR3nt: TGCGCCAGCAGCCAAGCAGGGTTGTTGCAGGAAAAACTGTTTTTT